These T cell receptor beta chains were read from a single sample in a study of pediatric ulcerative colitis. The data were produced by immunoSEQ multiplex PCR, yet TCRdb's version contains in-frame clones alone and is incomplete. Of about 35,000 clones in the sample, about 81% were seen once. The sample comprised gut tissue. These receptors originate from a boy aged 10-17 years with mild ulcerative colitis. The CDR3 runs from the conserved cysteine through the conserved F or W. The D gene is left open where the match is weak. The size field is filled for only some rows; it gives once, few, many or a size class.

TRBJ1-2 | few | TRBV18 | . | TGTGCCAGCTCAACGTGGACTGTCGGATATGGCTACACCTTC | CASSTWTVGYGYTF
TRBJ2-7 | . | TRBV5-1 | TRBD2 | TGCGCCAGCAGCTGGACTAGCGGGGGAACCTACGAGCAGTACTTC | CASSWTSGGTYEQYF
TRBJ1-4 | few | TRBV4-2 | TRBD1 | TGTGCCAGCAGCCAAGATAGACAGGGCGGGGATGAAAAACTGTTTTTT | CASSQDRQGGDEKLFF
TRBJ2-1 | . | TRBV7-3 | . | TGTGCCAGCAGCGGAGGGGCGAGTGGGGCAGGCTACAATGAGCAGTTCTTC | CASSGGASGAGYNEQFF
TRBJ2-3 | . | TRBV19 | TRBD1 | TGTGCCAGTAGTCCGACAGGGGGAGAGGATACGCAGTATTTT | CASSPTGGEDTQYF
TRBJ1-2 | . | TRBV15 | . | TGTGCCACCAGCAATGCTGGAGGGAAACCGTATGGCTACACCTTC | CATSNAGGKPYGYTF
TRBJ1-1 | once | TRBV18 | TRBD1 | TGTGCCAGCTCTCTACAGGGGATGAACACTGAAGCTTTCTTT | CASSLQGMNTEAFF
TRBJ2-4 | . | TRBV27 | TRBD1 | TGTGCCAGCAGTTTATTCGCCGTAGACAGGGGATCAAAAAACATTCAGTACTTC | CASSLFAVDRGSKNIQYF
TRBJ2-3 | . | TRBV29-1 | TRBD2 | TGCAGCGTTGAGGTAGCGGGGGGATCCACAGATACGCAGTATTTT | CSVEVAGGSTDTQYF
TRBJ1-2 | few | TRBV7-9 | . | TGTGCCAGCAGCCGATATACCATCGGCCAGGGGAAATATGGCTACACCTTC | CASSRYTIGQGKYGYTF